This TCR beta chain was recovered during a study of cytomegalovirus exposure and HLA in healthy donors. V shed 5 bases, J shed 5 bases, and the junction held 12 bases outside the gene matches. Germline V gene data show CDR1 as GTSNPN and CDR2 as SVGIG (reference sequence). The CDR3 runs to 14 residues. The PCR was carried out with 60 Vbeta primers and 13 Jbeta primers. Using immunoSEQ multiplex PCR, the repertoire was profiled, and TCRdb retains in-frame clones only, with some absent. The table records roughly 120,000 clones, approximately 8.6% of them present only once. This chain connects TRBV30 to TRBJ2-7; 7 nucleotides line up with TRBD1. The sequence came from a middle-aged woman in good health and CMV-seropositive. Sequences were obtained from PBMCs. CDR3 coding DNA: TGTGCCTGGGGTGACAGGGCGCCATTTAACGAGCAGTACTTC. Translation: CAWGDRAPFNEQYF.